Sequencing of this T cell receptor (beta chain) was carried out in a study of T cell responses to AZD1222 COVID-19 vaccine. Overall study: Second doses that came at about 4 or about 12 weeks were put together. Broader study findings: It was only after the peak T cell response that any repertoires were sampled. Donor demographics were predominantly white British with a female majority; clonal diversity may be underestimated. Among vaccine-associated CD4 TCRs, coverage spanned spike, with dominance at 160-218 and 743-854.

With regard to this clone: Antigen specificity is unknown.

Using immunoSEQ multiplex PCR, the repertoire was profiled, and TCRdb retains in-frame clones only, with some absent. The sample holds 120,000 or so clones, around 90% seen once. Trimming removed 6 bases at V and 5 bases at J, with 14 bases between. Germline V CDR1 and CDR2: MDHEN, SYDVKM. This CDR3 is 13 amino acids long. The material sequenced was peripheral blood, taken on day 0 of AZD1222 vaccination. This clonotype was sampled from an adult in good health. This chain links TRBV28 with TRBJ2-7; the D is unclear. CDR3 in DNA: TGTGCCAGCAGCTCCCCGGATTGGAACGAGCAGTACTTC. It encodes CASSSPDWNEQYF.